This entry features one T cell receptor (beta chain) sequence. The antigen is undetermined. The CDR3 runs 13 residues. Germline lookup yields CDR1 MNHEY and CDR2 SMNVEV (reference sequence). V was pared by 2 bases and J by 4 bases, with 8 bases between. This sample stems from a study of cytomegalovirus exposure and HLA in healthy donors. General study points: Looking again later, the authors saw that most CMV-associated TCR beta chains seemed HLA-restricted.

PCR was performed using 60 Vbeta and 13 Jbeta primers. Measured with immunoSEQ multiplex PCR; TCRdb has only the in-frame clones, and not every one. The sample carries roughly 180,000 clones, 80% recorded once. This sequence was found in a man aged 25-45 years in good health and CMV-seronegative. The J gene is TRBJ1-2, the V gene TRBV27; no firm D call. Specimen: PBMCs. CDR3 bases: TGTGCCAGCAGTTTACAGGAAGGCTATGGCTACACCTTC. Translating it yields CASSLQEGYGYTF.